The 2 T cell receptor beta chains below all came from one sample that was sequenced in a study of radiation and T cells in renal cell carcinoma. Here immunoSEQ multiplex PCR was the method, and the copy in TCRdb shows in-frame clones only, minus some. This table has under 55,000 clones, 75% to 85% appearing once. Documented time point: baseline pretreatment blood. Indicated treatment: 15 Gy SBRT to primary tumor, nephrectomy 4 weeks later. Source: blood, taken from a patient whose treatment included radiotherapy and nephrectomy. The receptors here all came from a woman in her sixties or seventies with renal cell carcinoma.

This clone was seen only once. The CDR3 DNA reads as TGTGCCAGCCATGGACAGGGCGAGGGAAATCAGCCCCAGCATTTT. It translates to CASHGQGEGNQPQHF. The chain couples TRBV28 to TRBJ1-5; 8 nucleotides agree with TRBD1. The CDR3 is made up of 15 amino acids. V was clipped by 8 bases and J by 4 bases; unmatched bases: 10. Germline loops: CDR1 MDHEN, CDR2 SYDVKM.

The chain uses TRBV18 and TRBJ2-3; D is unresolved. Trimming cost V 3 bases and J 1 base, with 11 bases left between them. CDR1 is KGHSH and CDR2 is LQKENI in the germline V gene. This CDR3 spans 15 amino acids. CDR3 coding DNA: TGTGCCAGCTCACCCTCCCGGTGGGGCACAGATACGCAGTATTTT. It codes for CASSPSRWGTDTQYF.